This T cell receptor beta chain was retrieved from a study of T cell responses to AZD1222 COVID-19 vaccine. Study outcomes and limitations: Repertoires in all cases were sampled only once the peak T cell response had passed. It should be noted that donors were predominantly white British and more often female, and clonal diversity was possibly underestimated. Regions 160-218 and 743-854 held dominance among vaccine-associated CD4 TCRs, which spanned spike.

Per germline, CDR1 SGHTS and CDR2 YDEGEE. V was trimmed by 0 bases and J by 0 bases, leaving 4 bases between them. The CDR3 totals 14 residues. Turning to this clone: Its target is not known.

Sequencing was performed with immunoSEQ multiplex PCR; in TCRdb, only in-frame clones are kept and a portion is missing. The data contain about 150,000 clones, about 91% of them singletons. Sequenced here: peripheral blood, sampled on day 0 of AZD1222 vaccination. The clonotype was recovered from an adult in good health. This chain links TRBV5-8 with TRBJ1-5; D is ambiguous. CDR3 amino acids: CASSLGHSNQPQHF. The CDR3 nucleotides read TGTGCCAGCAGCTTGGGACATAGCAATCAGCCCCAGCATTTT.